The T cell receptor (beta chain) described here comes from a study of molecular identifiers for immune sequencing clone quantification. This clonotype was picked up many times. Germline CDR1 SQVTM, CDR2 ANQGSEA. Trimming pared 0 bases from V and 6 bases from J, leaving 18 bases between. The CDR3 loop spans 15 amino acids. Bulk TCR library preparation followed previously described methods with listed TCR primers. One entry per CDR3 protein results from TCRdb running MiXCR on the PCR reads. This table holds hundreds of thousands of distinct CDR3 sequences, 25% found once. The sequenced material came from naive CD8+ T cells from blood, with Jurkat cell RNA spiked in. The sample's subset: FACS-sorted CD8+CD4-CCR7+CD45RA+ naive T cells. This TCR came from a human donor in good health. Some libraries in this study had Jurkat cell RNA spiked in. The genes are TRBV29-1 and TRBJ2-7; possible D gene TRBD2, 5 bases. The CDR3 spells CSVEDGEPPVVEQYF. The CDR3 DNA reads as TGCAGCGTTGAAGATGGGGAGCCCCCGGTGGTCGAGCAGTACTTC.